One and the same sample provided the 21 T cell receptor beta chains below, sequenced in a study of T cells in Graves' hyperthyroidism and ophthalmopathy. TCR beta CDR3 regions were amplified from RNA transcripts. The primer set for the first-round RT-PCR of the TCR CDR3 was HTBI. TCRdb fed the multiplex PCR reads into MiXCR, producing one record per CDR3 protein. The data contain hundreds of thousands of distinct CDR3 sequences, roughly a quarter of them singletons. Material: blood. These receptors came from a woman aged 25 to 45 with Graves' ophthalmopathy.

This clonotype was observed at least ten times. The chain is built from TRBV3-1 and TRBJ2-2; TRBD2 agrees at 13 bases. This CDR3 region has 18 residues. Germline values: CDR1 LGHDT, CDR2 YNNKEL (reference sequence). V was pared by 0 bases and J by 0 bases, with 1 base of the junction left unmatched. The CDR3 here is CASSQETSGGTNTGELFF. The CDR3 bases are TGTGCCAGCAGCCAAGAGACTAGCGGGGGGACGAACACCGGGGAGCTGTTTTTT.

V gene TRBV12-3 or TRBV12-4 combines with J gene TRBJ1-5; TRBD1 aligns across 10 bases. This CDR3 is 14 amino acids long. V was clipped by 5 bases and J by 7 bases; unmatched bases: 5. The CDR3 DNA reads TGTGCCAGCAGTATGACAGGGGGCCAACAGCCCCAGCATTTT. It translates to CASSMTGGQQPQHF.

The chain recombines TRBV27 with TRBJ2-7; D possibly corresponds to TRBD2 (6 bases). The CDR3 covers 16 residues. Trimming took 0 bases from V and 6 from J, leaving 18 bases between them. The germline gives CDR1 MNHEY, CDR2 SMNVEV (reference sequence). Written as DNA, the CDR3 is TGTGCCAGCAGTTTATCAGCGGGTGACAACCTCTTCGAGCAGTACTTC. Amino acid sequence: CASSLSAGDNLFEQYF.

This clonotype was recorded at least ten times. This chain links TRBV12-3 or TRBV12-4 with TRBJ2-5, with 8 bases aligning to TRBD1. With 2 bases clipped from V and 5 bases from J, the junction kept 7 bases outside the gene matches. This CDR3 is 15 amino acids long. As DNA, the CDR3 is TGTGCCAGCAGTTTAAGGACAGGGACGGCCGAGACCCAGTACTTC. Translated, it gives CASSLRTGTAETQYF.

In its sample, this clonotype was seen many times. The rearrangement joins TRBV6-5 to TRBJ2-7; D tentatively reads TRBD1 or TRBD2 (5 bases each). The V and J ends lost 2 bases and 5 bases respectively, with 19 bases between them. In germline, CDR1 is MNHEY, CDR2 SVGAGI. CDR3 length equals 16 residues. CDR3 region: CASSYLNRMGDDEQYF. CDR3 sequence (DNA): TGTGCCAGCAGTTACCTAAATCGGATGGGGGACGACGAGCAGTACTTC.

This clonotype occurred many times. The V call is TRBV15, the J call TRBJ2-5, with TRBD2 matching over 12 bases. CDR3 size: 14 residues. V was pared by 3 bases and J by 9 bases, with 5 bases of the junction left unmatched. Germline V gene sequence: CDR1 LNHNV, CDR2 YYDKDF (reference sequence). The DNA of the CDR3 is TGTGCCACCAGCAGGGAGACTAGCGGGGGACCCCAGTACTTC. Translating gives CATSRETSGGPQYF. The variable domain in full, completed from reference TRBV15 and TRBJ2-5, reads DAMVIQNPRYQVTQFGKPVTLSCSQTLNHNVMYWYQQKSSQAPKLLFHYYDKDFNNEADTPDNFQSRRPNTSFCFLDIRSPGLGDTAMYLCATSRETSGGPQYFGPGTRLLVL.

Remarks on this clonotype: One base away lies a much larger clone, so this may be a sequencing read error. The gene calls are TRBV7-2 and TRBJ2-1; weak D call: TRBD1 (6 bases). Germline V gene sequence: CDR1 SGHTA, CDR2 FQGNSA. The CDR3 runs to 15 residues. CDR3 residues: CASSGGLSSYNEKFF. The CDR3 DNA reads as TGTGCCAGCAGCGGGGGCTTGAGCTCCTACAATGAGAAGTTCTTC.

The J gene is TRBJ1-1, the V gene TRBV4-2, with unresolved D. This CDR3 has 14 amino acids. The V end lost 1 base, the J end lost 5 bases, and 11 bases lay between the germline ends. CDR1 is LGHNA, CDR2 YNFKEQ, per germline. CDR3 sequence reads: CASSQANRGTEAFF. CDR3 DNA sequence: TGTGCCAGCAGCCAAGCAAACAGAGGGACTGAAGCTTTCTTT.

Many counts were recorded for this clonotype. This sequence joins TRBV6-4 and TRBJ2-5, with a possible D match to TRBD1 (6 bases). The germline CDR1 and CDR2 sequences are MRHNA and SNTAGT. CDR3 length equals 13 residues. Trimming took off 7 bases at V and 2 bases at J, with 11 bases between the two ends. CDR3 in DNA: TGTGCCAGCAATGAAACAGGGCAAGAGACCCAGTACTTC. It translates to CASNETGQETQYF.

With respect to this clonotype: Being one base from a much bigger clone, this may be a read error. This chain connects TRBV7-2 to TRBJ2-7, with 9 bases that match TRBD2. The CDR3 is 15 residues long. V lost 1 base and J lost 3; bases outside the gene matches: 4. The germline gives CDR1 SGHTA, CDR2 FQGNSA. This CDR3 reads CASSLVGGGDYEQYF. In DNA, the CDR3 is TGTGCCAGCAGCTTAGTCGGCGGGGGGGACTACGAGCAGTACTTC.

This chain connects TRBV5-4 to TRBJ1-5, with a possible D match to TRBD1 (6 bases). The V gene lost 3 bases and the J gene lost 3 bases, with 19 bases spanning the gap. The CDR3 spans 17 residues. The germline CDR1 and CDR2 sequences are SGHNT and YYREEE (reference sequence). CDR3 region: CASSSGGIQGNNQPQHF. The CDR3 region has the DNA TGTGCCAGCAGCTCTGGCGGAATACAGGGAAACAATCAGCCCCAGCATTTT.

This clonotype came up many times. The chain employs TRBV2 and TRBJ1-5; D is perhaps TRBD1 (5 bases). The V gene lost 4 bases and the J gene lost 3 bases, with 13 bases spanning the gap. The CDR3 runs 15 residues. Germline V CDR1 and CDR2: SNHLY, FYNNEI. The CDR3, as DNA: TGTGCCAGCAGTGCTGGGACGGCTTACAATCAGCCCCAGCATTTT. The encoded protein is CASSAGTAYNQPQHF.

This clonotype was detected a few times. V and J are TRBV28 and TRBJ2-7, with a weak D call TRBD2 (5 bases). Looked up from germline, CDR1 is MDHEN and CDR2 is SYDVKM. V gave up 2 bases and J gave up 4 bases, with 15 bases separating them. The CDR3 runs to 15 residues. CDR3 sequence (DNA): TGTGCCAGCAGTTTACCGTCACTAGGAGCGTACGAGCAGTACTTC. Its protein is CASSLPSLGAYEQYF.

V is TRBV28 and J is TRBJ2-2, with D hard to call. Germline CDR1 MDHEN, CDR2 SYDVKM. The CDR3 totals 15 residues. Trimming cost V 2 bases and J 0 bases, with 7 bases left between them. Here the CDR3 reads CASSLGRTNTGELFF. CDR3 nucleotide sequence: TGTGCCAGCAGTTTAGGTCGGACGAACACCGGGGAGCTGTTTTTT.

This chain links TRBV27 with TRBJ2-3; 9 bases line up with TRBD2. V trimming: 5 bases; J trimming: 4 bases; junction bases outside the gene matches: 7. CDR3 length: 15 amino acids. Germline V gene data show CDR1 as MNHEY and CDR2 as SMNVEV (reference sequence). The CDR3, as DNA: TGTGCCAGCAGTATTGGGGCTAGCGGGGCAGATACGCAGTATTTT. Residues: CASSIGASGADTQYF.

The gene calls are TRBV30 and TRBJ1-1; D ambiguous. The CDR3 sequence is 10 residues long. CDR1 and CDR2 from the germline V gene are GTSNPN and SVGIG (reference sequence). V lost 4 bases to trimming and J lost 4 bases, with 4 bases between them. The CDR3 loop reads CAWTGTEAFF. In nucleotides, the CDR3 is TGTGCCTGGACGGGCACTGAAGCTTTCTTT. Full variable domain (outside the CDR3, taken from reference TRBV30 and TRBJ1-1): SQTIHQWPATLVQPVGSPLSLECTVEGTSNPNLYWYRQAAGRGLQLLFYSVGIGQISSEVPQNLSASRPQDRQFILSSKKLLLSDSGFYLCAWTGTEAFFGQGTRLTVV.

Here the CDR3 DNA reads TGCAGTGCTCAGAGGACTAGCGGGTCCTACGAGCAGTACTTC. Protein: CSAQRTSGSYEQYF. The chain employs TRBV20-1 and TRBJ2-7, with 11 positions matching TRBD2. The CDR3 is 14 residues long. V gave up 5 bases and J gave up 1 base; unmatched junction bases: 4. Germline CDR1 is DFQATT and CDR2 is SNEGSKA (reference sequence).

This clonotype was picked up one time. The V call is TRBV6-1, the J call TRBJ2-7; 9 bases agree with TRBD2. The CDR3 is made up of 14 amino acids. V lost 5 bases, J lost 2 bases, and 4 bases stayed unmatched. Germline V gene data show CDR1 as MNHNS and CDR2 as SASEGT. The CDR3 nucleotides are TGTGCCAGCAGTAGGACTAGCGCGACCTACGAGCAGTACTTC. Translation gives CASSRTSATYEQYF.

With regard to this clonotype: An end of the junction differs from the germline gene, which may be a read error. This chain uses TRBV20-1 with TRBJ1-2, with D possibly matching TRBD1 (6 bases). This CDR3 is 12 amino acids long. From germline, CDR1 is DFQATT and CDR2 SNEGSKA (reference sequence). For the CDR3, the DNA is TGCACGCTTGGGACAACCAACTATGGCTTCACCTTC. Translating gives CTLGTTNYGFTF.

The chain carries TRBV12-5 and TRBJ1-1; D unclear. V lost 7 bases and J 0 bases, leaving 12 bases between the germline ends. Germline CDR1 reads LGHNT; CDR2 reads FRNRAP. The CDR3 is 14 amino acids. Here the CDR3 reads CASAFGMMNTEAFF. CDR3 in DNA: TGTGCTAGTGCCTTCGGGATGATGAACACTGAAGCTTTCTTT. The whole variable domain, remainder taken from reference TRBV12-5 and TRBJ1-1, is DARVTQTPRHKVTEMGQEVTMRCQPILGHNTVFWYRQTMMQGLELLAYFRNRAPLDDSGMPKDRFSAEMPDATLATLKIQPSEPRDSAVYFCASAFGMMNTEAFFGQGTRLTVV.

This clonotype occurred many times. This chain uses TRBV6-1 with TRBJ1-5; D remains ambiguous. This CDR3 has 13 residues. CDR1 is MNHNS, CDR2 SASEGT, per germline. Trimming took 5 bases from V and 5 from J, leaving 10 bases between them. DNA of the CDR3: TGTGCCAGCAGTCCCGGCCCGGATCAGCCCCAGCATTTT. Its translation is CASSPGPDQPQHF.